This section outlines one T cell receptor beta chain sequence together with its context. The antigen is unknown. Libraries were made by iRepertoire multiplex PCR with TCR subtype-specific primers for bulk and single-cell sequencing. Each sample contributed roughly 100-500 ng of RNA for bulk libraries. No DNA is given; TCRdb re-called the multiplex PCR reads and lists each CDR3 protein once. This listing includes some 5,700 distinct CDR3 sequences. This sample was taken from a study of T cells in severe cutaneous drug reactions. General study findings and limits: A public TCRbeta CDR3 appeared in all seven CBZ-SJS/TEN blister samples, averaging approximately 13%.

The germline V gene encodes CDR1 SGHAT and CDR2 FQDESV (reference sequence). This CDR3 has 15 amino acids. Sequenced patients had Stevens-Johnson syndrome or toxic epidermal necrolysis caused by carbamazepine. About five Han Chinese and 6 or 7 European CBZ-SJS/TEN patients gave blood repertoires. The sample consisted of PBMCs. The V gene is TRBV11-1, the J gene TRBJ2-1; TCRdb returns TRBD2, unconfirmable since there is no DNA. This receptor was identified in a human donor with a severe cutaneous adverse drug reaction. The CDR3 loop reads CASSLRSGLSDEQFF.